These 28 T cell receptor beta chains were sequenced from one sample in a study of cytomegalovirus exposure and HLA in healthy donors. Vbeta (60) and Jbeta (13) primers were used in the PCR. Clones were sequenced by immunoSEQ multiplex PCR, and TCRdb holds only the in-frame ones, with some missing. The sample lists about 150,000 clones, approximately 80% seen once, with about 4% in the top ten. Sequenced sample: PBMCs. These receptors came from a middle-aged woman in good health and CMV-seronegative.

This chain's CDR3 is CASSQSPYPGNEQFF. The CDR3 coding sequence is TGTGCCAGCAGCCAGTCCCCTTATCCCGGCAATGAGCAGTTCTTC. The chain is built from TRBV4-2 and TRBJ2-1; D remains unclear. This CDR3 is built from 15 residues. The germline gives CDR1 LGHNA, CDR2 YNFKEQ. With 3 bases removed from V and 6 bases from J, the gap between germline ends came to 15 bases.

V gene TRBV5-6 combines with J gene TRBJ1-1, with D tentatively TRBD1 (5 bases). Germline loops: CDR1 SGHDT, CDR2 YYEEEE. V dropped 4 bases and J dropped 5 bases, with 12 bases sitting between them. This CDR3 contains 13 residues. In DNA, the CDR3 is TGTGCCAGCAGCCCCTTGGGGGGTACTGAAGCTTTCTTT. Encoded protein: CASSPLGGTEAFF.

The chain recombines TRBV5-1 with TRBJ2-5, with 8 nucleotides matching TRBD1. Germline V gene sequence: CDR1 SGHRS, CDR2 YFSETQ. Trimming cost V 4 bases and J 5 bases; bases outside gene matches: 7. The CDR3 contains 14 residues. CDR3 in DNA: TGCGCCAGCAGCCCTCAGGGGGCCGGGGAGACCCAGTACTTC. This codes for CASSPQGAGETQYF.

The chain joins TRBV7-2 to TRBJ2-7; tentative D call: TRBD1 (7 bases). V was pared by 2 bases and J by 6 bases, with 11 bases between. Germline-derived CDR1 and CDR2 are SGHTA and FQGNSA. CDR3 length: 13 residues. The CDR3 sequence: CASSLRQGGEQYF. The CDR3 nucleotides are TGTGCCAGCAGCTTACGGCAGGGGGGCGAGCAGTACTTC.

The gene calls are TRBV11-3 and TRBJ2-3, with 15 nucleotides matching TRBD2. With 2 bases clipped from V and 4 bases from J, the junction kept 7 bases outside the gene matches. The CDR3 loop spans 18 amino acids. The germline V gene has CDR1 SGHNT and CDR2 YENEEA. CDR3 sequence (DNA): TGTGCCAGCAGCTTAAAAAGTCGGACTAGCGGGAGGGCAGATACGCAGTATTTT. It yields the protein CASSLKSRTSGRADTQYF.

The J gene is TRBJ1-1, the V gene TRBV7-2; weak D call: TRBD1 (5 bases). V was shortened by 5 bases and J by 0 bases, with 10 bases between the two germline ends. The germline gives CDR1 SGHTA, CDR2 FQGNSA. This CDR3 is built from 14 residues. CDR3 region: CASSPSGMNTEAFF. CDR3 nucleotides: TGTGCCAGCAGCCCCTCAGGGATGAACACTGAAGCTTTCTTT.

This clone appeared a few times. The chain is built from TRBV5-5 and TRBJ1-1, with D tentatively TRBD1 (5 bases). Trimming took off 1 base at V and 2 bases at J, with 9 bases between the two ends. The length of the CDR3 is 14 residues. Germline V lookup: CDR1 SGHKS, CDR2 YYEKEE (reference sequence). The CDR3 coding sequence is TGTGCCAGCAGCTTGACAGGAGCCAACACTGAAGCTTTCTTT. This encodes CASSLTGANTEAFF.

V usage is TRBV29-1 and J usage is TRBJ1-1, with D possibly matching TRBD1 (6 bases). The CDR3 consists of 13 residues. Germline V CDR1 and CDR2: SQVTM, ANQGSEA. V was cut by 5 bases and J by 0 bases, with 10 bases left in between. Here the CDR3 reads CSVNRELNTEAFF. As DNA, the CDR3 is TGCAGCGTTAACAGGGAGCTGAACACTGAAGCTTTCTTT.

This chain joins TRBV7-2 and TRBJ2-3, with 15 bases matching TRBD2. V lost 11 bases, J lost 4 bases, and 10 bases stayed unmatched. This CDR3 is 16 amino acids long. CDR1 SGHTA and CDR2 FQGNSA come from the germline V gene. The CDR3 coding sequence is TGTGCCGGAGGACTAGCGGGAGGGCCGATACCAGATACGCAGTATTTT. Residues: CAGGLAGGPIPDTQYF. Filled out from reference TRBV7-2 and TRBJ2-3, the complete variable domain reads GAGVSQSPSNKVTEKGKDVELRCDPISGHTALYWYRQSLGQGLEFLIYFQGNSAPDKSGLPSDRFSAERTGGSVSTLTIQRTQQEDSAVYLCAGGLAGGPIPDTQYFGPGTRLTVL.

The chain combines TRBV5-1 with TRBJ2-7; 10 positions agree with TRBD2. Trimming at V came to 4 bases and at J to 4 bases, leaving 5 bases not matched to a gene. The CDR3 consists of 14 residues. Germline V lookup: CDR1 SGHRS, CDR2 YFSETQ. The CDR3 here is CASSIERGGYEQYF. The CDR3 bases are TGCGCCAGCAGCATCGAGCGGGGGGGATACGAGCAGTACTTC.

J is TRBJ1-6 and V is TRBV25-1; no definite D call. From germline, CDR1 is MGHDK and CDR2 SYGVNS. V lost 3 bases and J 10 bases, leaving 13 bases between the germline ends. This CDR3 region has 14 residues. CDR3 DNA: TGTGCCAGCAGTGACCCCCCGGCAGGATCACCCCTCCACTTT. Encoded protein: CASSDPPAGSPLHF.

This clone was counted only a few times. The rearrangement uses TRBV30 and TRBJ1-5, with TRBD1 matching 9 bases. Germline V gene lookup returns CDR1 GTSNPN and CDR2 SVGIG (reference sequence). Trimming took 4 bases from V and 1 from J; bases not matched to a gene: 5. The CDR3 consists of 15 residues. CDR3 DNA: TGTGCCTGGAATTTGGGACAGGGAAGCAATCAGCCCCAGCATTTT. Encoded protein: CAWNLGQGSNQPQHF. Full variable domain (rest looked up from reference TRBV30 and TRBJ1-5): SQTIHQWPATLVQPVGSPLSLECTVEGTSNPNLYWYRQAAGRGLQLLFYSVGIGQISSEVPQNLSASRPQDRQFILSSKKLLLSDSGFYLCAWNLGQGSNQPQHFGDGTRLSIL.

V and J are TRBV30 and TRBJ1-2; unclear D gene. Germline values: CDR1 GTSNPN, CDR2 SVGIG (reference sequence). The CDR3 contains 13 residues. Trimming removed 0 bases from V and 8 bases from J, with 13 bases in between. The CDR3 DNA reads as TGTGCCTGGAGTGTAAGGAGAGGGAACGGCTACACCTTC. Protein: CAWSVRRGNGYTF. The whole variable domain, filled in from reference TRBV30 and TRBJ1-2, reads SQTIHQWPATLVQPVGSPLSLECTVEGTSNPNLYWYRQAAGRGLQLLFYSVGIGQISSEVPQNLSASRPQDRQFILSSKKLLLSDSGFYLCAWSVRRGNGYTFGSGTRLTVV.

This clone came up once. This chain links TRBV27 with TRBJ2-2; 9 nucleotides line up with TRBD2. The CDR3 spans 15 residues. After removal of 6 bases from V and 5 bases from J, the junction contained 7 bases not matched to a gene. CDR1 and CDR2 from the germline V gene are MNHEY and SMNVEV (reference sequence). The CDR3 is CASRMGLAATGELFF. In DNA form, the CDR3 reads TGTGCCAGCAGGATGGGACTAGCTGCTACCGGGGAGCTGTTTTTT.

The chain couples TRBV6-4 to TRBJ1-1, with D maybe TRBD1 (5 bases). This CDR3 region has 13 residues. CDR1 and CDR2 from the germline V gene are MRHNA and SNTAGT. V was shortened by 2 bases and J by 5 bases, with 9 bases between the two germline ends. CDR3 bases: TGTGCCAGCAGTGACACCCCAGGGACTGAAGCTTTCTTT. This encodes CASSDTPGTEAFF.

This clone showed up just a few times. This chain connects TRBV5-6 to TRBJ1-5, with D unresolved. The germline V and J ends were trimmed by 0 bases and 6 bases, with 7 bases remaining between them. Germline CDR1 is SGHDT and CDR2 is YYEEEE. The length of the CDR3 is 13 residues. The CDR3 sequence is CASSLGVFQPQHF. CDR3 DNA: TGTGCCAGCAGCTTGGGAGTCTTTCAGCCCCAGCATTTT. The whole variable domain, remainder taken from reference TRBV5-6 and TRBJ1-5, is DAGVTQSPTHLIKTRGQQVTLRCSPKSGHDTVSWYQQALGQGPQFIFQYYEEEERQRGNFPDRFSGHQFPNYSSELNVNALLLGDSALYLCASSLGVFQPQHFGDGTRLSIL.

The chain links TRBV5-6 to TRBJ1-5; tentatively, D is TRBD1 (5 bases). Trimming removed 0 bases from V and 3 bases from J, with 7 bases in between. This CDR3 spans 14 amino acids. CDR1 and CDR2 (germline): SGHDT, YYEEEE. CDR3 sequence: CASSLVGVNQPQHF. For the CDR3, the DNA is TGTGCCAGCAGCTTGGTAGGGGTCAATCAGCCCCAGCATTTT.

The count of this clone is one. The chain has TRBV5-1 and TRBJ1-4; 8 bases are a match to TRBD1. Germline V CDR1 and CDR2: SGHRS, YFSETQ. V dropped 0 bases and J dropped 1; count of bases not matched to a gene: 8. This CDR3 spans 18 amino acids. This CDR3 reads CASSLEQGAFGTNEKLFF. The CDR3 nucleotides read TGCGCCAGCAGCTTGGAGCAGGGGGCTTTTGGAACTAATGAAAAACTGTTTTTT.

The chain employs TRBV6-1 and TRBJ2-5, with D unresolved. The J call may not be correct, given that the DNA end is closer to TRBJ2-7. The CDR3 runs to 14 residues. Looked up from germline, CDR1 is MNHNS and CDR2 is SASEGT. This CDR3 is CASSVGRFSYEQYF. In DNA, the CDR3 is TGTGCCAGCAGTGTAGGCAGGTTCTCCTACGAGCAGTACTTC.

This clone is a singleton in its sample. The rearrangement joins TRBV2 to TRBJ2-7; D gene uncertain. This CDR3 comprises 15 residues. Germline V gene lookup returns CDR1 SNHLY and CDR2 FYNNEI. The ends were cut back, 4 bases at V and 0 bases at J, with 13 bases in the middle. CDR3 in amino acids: CASSGSPVNSYEQYF. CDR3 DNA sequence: TGTGCCAGCAGTGGATCCCCGGTAAACTCCTACGAGCAGTACTTC.

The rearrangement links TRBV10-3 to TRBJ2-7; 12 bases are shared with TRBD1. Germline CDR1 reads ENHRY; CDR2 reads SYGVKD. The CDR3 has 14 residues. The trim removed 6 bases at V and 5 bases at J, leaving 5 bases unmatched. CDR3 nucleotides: TGTGCCATCAGACCGGGACAGGGGGCTCACGAGCAGTACTTC. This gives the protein CAIRPGQGAHEQYF.

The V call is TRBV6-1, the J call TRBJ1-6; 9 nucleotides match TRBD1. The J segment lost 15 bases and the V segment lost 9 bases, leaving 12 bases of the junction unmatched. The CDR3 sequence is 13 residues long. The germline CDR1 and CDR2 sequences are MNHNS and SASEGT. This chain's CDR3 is CASTGTGLGRLHF. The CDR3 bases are TGTGCCAGTACCGGGACAGGGTTAGGGCGCCTCCACTTT.

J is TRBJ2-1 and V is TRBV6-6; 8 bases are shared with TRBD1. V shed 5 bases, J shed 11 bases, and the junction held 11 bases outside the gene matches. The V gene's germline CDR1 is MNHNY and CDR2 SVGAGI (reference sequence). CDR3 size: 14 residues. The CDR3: CASSRDRTGLQQFF. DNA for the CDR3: TGTGCCAGCAGTCGGGACAGGACTGGTCTTCAGCAGTTCTTC.

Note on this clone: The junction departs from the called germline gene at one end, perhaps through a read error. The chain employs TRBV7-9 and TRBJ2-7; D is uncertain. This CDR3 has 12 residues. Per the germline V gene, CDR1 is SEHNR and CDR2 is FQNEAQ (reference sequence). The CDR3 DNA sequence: TGTTCCAGCAGCTTGCTAGGTTACGAGCAGTACTTC. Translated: CSSSLLGYEQYF. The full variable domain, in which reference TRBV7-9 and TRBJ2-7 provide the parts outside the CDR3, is DTGVSQNPRHKITKRGQNVTFRCDPISEHNRLYWYRQTLGQGPEFLTYFQNEAQLEKSRLLSDRFSAERPKGSFSTLEIQRTEQGDSAMYLCSSSLLGYEQYFGPGTRLTVT.

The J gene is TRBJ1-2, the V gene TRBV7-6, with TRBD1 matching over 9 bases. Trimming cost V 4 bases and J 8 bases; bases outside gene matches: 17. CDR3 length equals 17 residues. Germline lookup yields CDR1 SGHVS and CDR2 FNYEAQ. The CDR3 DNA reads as TGTGCCAGCAGCTCCGCACCGGGGACAGGGCTTTCGGGGGGCTACACCTTC. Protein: CASSSAPGTGLSGGYTF.

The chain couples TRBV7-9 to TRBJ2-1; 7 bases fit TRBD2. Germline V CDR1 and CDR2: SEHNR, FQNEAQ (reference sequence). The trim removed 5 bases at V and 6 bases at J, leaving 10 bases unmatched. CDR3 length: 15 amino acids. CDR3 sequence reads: CASSLRASGLNEQFF. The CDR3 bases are TGTGCCAGCAGCCTTCGGGCTAGCGGACTCAATGAGCAGTTCTTC.

The CDR3 DNA reads TGTGCCAGCAGTTTGGAGGGGGGGGGCCCTGCAGGCTACACCTTC. The encoded protein is CASSLEGGGPAGYTF. The V and J genes are TRBV27 and TRBJ1-2; perhaps TRBD1 as D (6 bases). V was cut by 3 bases and J by 8 bases, with 19 bases left in between. This CDR3 comprises 15 residues. The germline gives CDR1 MNHEY, CDR2 SMNVEV (reference sequence).

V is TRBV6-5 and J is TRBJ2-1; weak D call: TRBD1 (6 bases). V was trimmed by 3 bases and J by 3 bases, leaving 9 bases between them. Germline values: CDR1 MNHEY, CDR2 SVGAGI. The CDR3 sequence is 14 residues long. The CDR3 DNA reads TGTGCCAGCAGTTATAGACAGGACTACAATGAGCAGTTCTTC. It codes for CASSYRQDYNEQFF.